The 24 T cell receptor beta chains presented below share a single source sample, sequenced in a study of CD8 T cells and mutated HIV epitopes. Oligo-dT primers carrying well-specific UMIs primed single-cell cDNA in a Smart-seq2 and MARS-Seq hybrid method. Nested PCR used template-switch oligo forward primers and barcoded TCR alpha and beta reverse primers. MiXCR, run by TCRdb on the single-cell sequencing reads, gives a single entry per CDR3 protein. Counted here are around 590 distinct CDR3 sequences, about 43% occurring once; the ten biggest clones make up about two thirds. These receptors' targets are unknown. Peptide stimulation included anti-CD28 and anti-CD49d co-stimulation before sorting CD69+CD137+ CD8+ T cells. Sample: CD8+ T cells from blood cultured with a non-adapted viral peptide, taken during chronic HIV-1 infection. Subset meaning: CD69+CD137+ cells after non-adapted KY11 peptide stimulation. Receptors originate from a young woman with HIV-1 infection.

This clonotype was seen only a few times. The CDR3 DNA is TGTGCCAGCAGTTTCATGGGACAGGGAAAAGCTTTCTTT. Translating it yields CASSFMGQGKAFF. This rearrangement joins TRBV12-3 or TRBV12-4 to TRBJ1-1; TRBD1 matches at 9 bases. With V trimmed by 3 bases and J by 9 bases, 5 bases remained unmatched. The CDR3 has 13 residues.

The table lists this clonotype with a few counts. The CDR3 protein is CASSSSKDEQFF. Written as DNA, the CDR3 is TGTGCCAGCAGCTCCTCGAAGGATGAGCAGTTCTTC. This chain joins TRBV11-2 and TRBJ2-1; D remains ambiguous. From germline, CDR1 is SGHAT and CDR2 FQNNGV. Trimming left V 4 bases short and J 8 bases short, with 9 bases between. The CDR3 is 12 residues long.

The chain employs TRBV11-2 and TRBJ2-7; D is perhaps TRBD2 (6 bases). The CDR3 loop spans 14 amino acids. The V gene's germline CDR1 is SGHAT and CDR2 FQNNGV. The V and J ends lost 4 bases and 3 bases respectively, with 13 bases between them. The CDR3 reads CASSSYEGLYEQYF. The CDR3 coding sequence is TGTGCCAGCAGCTCATACGAGGGACTCTACGAGCAGTACTTC.

This clonotype was detected only once. The V and J genes are TRBV7-9 and TRBJ2-1; D gene unclear. The CDR3 is 11 residues long. Germline CDR1 reads SEHNR; CDR2 reads FQNEAQ (reference sequence). V was shortened by 4 bases and J by 8 bases, with 6 bases between the two germline ends. CDR3 nucleotides: TGTGCCAGCAGCTGGCAGGATGAGCAGTTCTTC. This sequence encodes CASSWQDEQFF.

This clonotype counts as medium-sized. V and J are TRBV11-2 and TRBJ2-7; 11 bases fit TRBD1. V shed 5 bases, J shed 7 bases, and the junction held 7 bases outside the gene matches. Germline CDR1 SGHAT, CDR2 FQNNGV. This CDR3 comprises 14 residues. CDR3: CASSPEDRGREQYF. In nucleotides, the CDR3 is TGTGCCAGCAGCCCTGAGGACAGGGGGCGTGAGCAGTACTTC.

This clonotype was seen a few times. The chain recombines TRBV12-3 or TRBV12-4 with TRBJ1-5; 8 bases agree with TRBD1. The CDR3 totals 13 residues. Trimming took 10 bases from V and 4 from J; bases not matched to a gene: 6. CDR3 DNA: TGTGCCAACCGGACAGGGCGGAATCAGCCCCAGCATTTT. Protein product: CANRTGRNQPQHF.

This clonotype qualifies as medium-sized. This likely traces to a read error, being one base from a far larger clone. V gene TRBV5-1 combines with J gene TRBJ2-7; D is unclear. Trimming shortened V by 7 bases and J by 7 bases, and 18 bases separated the two germline ends. The CDR3 loop spans 13 amino acids. Germline values: CDR1 SGHRS, CDR2 YFSETQ. CDR3 coding DNA: TGCGCCAGCGCCCAGGCAAACTACAATGAGCAGTACTTC. Translating gives CASAQANYNEQYF. Variable domain in full (rest from reference TRBV5-1 and TRBJ2-7): KAGVTQTPRYLIKTRGQQVTLSCSPISGHRSVSWYQQTPGQGLQFLFEYFSETQRNKGNFPGRFSGRQFSNSRSEMNVSTLELGDSALYLCASAQANYNEQYFGPGTRLTVT.

In the case of this clonotype: The conserved closing phenylalanine or tryptophan is absent in this CDR3, likely reflecting a read error. The gene calls are TRBV29-1 and TRBJ1-1, with unresolved D. CDR1 and CDR2 from the germline V gene are SQVTM and ANQGSEA. Trimming pared 5 bases from V and 0 bases from J, leaving 4 bases between. The CDR3 has 11 residues. The CDR3 DNA is TGCAGCGTTCGAGTGAACACTGAAGCTTTCCTT. Translating it yields CSVRVNTEAFL.

Points on this clonotype: An end of the junction does not agree with germline; a read error may underlie this. The rearrangement uses TRBV5-1 and TRBJ1-1; 7 nucleotides match TRBD1. The length of the CDR3 is 16 residues. In germline, CDR1 is SGHRS, CDR2 YFSETQ. This chain's CDR3 is CVSSLEDRTPNTEAFF. The CDR3 bases are TGCGTCAGCAGCTTGGAGGACAGGACCCCTAACACTGAAGCTTTCTTT.

The rearrangement links TRBV7-9 to TRBJ2-7; D is perhaps TRBD1 (6 bases). V was shortened by 0 bases and J by 1 base, with 19 bases between the two germline ends. From germline, CDR1 is SEHNR and CDR2 FQNEAQ (reference sequence). The CDR3 runs to 18 residues. CDR3 DNA: TGTGCCAGCAGCTTAGCCAAACGAACAGGGCTCCCGTCCTACGAGCAGTACTTC. Translated: CASSLAKRTGLPSYEQYF.

The chain joins TRBV5-1 to TRBJ2-3, with D unresolved. The CDR3 loop spans 12 amino acids. The V gene lost 7 bases and the J gene lost 13 bases, with 19 bases spanning the gap. CDR1 is SGHRS and CDR2 is YFSETQ in the germline V gene. This chain's CDR3 is CASAQANYNEYF. Here the CDR3 DNA reads TGCGCCAGCGCCCAGGCAAACTACAATGAGTATTTT.

Judged by abundance, this clonotype is medium-sized. This sequence joins TRBV20-1 and TRBJ2-5; D may match TRBD1 or TRBD2 (6 bases each). CDR1 is DFQATT, CDR2 SNEGSKA, per germline (reference sequence). V lost 0 bases and J 4 bases, leaving 15 bases between the germline ends. The CDR3 runs to 15 residues. The CDR3 loop reads CSARDQGRGLETQYF. For the CDR3, the DNA is TGCAGTGCTAGAGATCAGGGCAGGGGACTAGAGACCCAGTACTTC.

This clonotype showed up just a few times. Since a far larger clone is one base different, this is likely a read error. J is TRBJ2-7 and V is TRBV5-1; perhaps D is TRBD1 or TRBD2 (5 bases each). The V gene's germline CDR1 is SGHRS and CDR2 YFSETQ. Trimming took 4 bases from V and 7 from J, leaving 15 bases between them. The CDR3 has 13 amino acids. CDR3 sequence (DNA): TGCGCCAGCAGCCCCATTGAGGGGAGTGAGCAGTACTTC. As protein: CASSPIEGSEQYF.

This clonotype was detected only once. A read error likely explains this, since a far larger clone differs by one base. This likely comes from a read error, as the CDR3 has no conserved phenylalanine or tryptophan at its end. The V call is TRBV12-3 or TRBV12-4, the J call TRBJ2-1, with D possibly called TRBD1 or TRBD2 (5 bases each). CDR3 length equals 13 residues. The CDR3 coding sequence is TGCGCCAGCAGCCCCATTGAGGGGAGTGAGCAGTTCTCC. Translating it yields CASSPIEGSEQFS.

For this clonotype: A much larger clone is a single base away; this may be a read error. The chain recombines TRBV6-2 or TRBV6-3 with TRBJ2-7, with 7 bases matching TRBD1. CDR1 MNHEY and CDR2 SVGEGT come from the germline V gene. Unmatched junction bases numbered 3, after V lost 6 bases and J lost 7 bases. This CDR3 contains 11 residues. The CDR3 protein is CASRAGGEQYF. The CDR3 region has the DNA TGTGCCAGCAGGGCAGGGGGAGAGCAGTACTTC.

The chain couples TRBV27 to TRBJ1-1; tentatively, D is TRBD1 (6 bases). CDR1 is MNHEY, CDR2 SMNVEV, per germline (reference sequence). V was trimmed by 3 bases and J by 5 bases, leaving 13 bases between them. The CDR3 consists of 14 residues. The CDR3 DNA reads as TGTGCCAGCAGTTTGGGACAAGGAGGGACTGAAGCTTTCTTT. Protein: CASSLGQGGTEAFF.

In its sample, this clonotype was seen once. A read error may explain this, as a much larger clone is one base away. This sequence joins TRBV30 and TRBJ2-5, with no clear D. CDR1 GTSNPN and CDR2 SVGIG come from the germline V gene (reference sequence). The CDR3 sequence is 11 residues long. The CDR3 loop is CAWSQAYEQCF. Here the CDR3 DNA reads TGTGCCTGGAGCCAGGCCTACGAGCAGTGCTTC.

This clonotype has a handful of counts. The rearrangement joins TRBV5-6 to TRBJ2-7, with 10 bases identical to TRBD1. This CDR3 is built from 15 residues. Germline V gene sequence: CDR1 SGHDT, CDR2 YYEEEE. Trimming at V came to 0 bases and at J to 2 bases, leaving 2 bases not matched to a gene. In DNA form, the CDR3 reads TGTGCCAGCAGCTTGGGTGGACAGGGGGCCTACGAGCAGTACTTC. This translates into CASSLGGQGAYEQYF. Supplemented by reference TRBV5-6 and TRBJ2-7, the full variable domain reads DAGVTQSPTHLIKTRGQQVTLRCSPKSGHDTVSWYQQALGQGPQFIFQYYEEEERQRGNFPDRFSGHQFPNYSSELNVNALLLGDSALYLCASSLGGQGAYEQYFGPGTRLTVT.

A remark on this clonotype: This clone may be a read error of a much larger clone one base away. In this CDR3 the conserved last residue, phenylalanine or tryptophan, is missing, so a read error is likely. The rearrangement joins TRBV5-5 to TRBJ2-5; the match to TRBD1 covers 7 bases. This CDR3 has 12 residues. Germline lookup yields CDR1 SGHKS and CDR2 YYEKEE (reference sequence). Trimming took 4 bases from V and 5 from J; bases not matched to a gene: 2. DNA of the CDR3: TGTGCCAGCAGCGGGGACAGTGAGACCCAGTACCTC. Translation: CASSGDSETQYL.

This clonotype was seen only a few times. At one of its ends the junction is not consistent with the germline gene, which may arise from a read error. The V and J genes are TRBV29-1 and TRBJ2-7, with a possible D match to TRBD1 (5 bases). Germline assignment: CDR1 SQVTM and CDR2 ANQGSEA. The CDR3 is made up of 11 amino acids. CDR3 region: CSAEDSSEQYF. The DNA of the CDR3 is TGCAGCGCTGAAGACAGTTCCGAGCAGTACTTC.

This clonotype was observed a single time. The rearrangement joins TRBV5-1 to TRBJ2-7; D unclear. From germline, CDR1 is SGHRS and CDR2 YFSETQ. This CDR3 is 13 amino acids long. Deletions cut 7 bases from V and 5 bases from J, with 16 bases between. CDR3 nucleotides: TGCGCCAGCGTCCAGGCAAACTACAACGAGCAGTACTTC. This translates into CASVQANYNEQYF.

Note on this clonotype: It is likely a read error: a sequence one base away is far more abundant. The chain employs TRBV5-3 and TRBJ1-1; D is unresolved. TRBV5-3 falls under the ORF class, with uncertain function. Trimming pared 8 bases from V and 1 base from J, leaving 18 bases between. The CDR3 is 15 residues long. CDR3 sequence: CASGGPMSPNTEAFF. CDR3 nucleotide sequence: TGTGCCAGCGGCGGGCCCATGTCCCCGAACACTGAAGCTTTCTTT.

V and J are TRBV12-3 or TRBV12-4 and TRBJ2-3, with no clear D. Between the trimmed V and J ends, which lost 4 bases and 3 bases, there was a span of 17 bases. There are 16 residues in the CDR3. CDR3 bases: TGTGCCAGCAGTTCTGCCCCAGTGGTGGGGACAGATACGCAGTATTTT. Translated, it gives CASSSAPVVGTDTQYF.

The CDR3 is CASSEASGIYYGYTF. DNA for the CDR3: TGTGCCAGCAGCGAAGCATCAGGGATCTACTATGGCTACACCTTC. The V gene is TRBV5-5, the J gene TRBJ1-2; D is possibly TRBD1 (5 bases). The V end lost 4 bases, the J end lost 3 bases, and 16 bases lay between the germline ends. Germline V CDR1 and CDR2: SGHKS, YYEKEE (reference sequence). The CDR3 is 15 amino acids.